The next 17 T cell receptor beta chains were all read from a single sample in a study of shared T cell receptors in the human thymus. The table came from immunoSEQ multiplex PCR; TCRdb's copy has only in-frame clones and leaves some out. The sample records over 350,000 clones, 95% being singletons. Sequenced: thymocytes. These receptor sequences come from a human donor.

The chain combines TRBV7-8 with TRBJ2-7; the D is unclear. V was clipped by 2 bases and J by 4 bases, with 12 bases between them. The V gene's germline CDR1 is SGHVS and CDR2 FQNEAQ. This CDR3 contains 14 residues. The CDR3 bases are TGTGCCAGCAGCTTATCCGCCCCCCCTTACGAGCAGTACTTC. Translating it yields CASSLSAPPYEQYF.

The rearrangement links TRBV19 to TRBJ2-3; D might be TRBD1 or TRBD2, each matching 6 bases. Germline-derived CDR1 and CDR2 are LNHDA and SQIVND (reference sequence). The CDR3 extends over 15 amino acids. With 11 bases removed from V and 4 bases from J, the gap between germline ends came to 22 bases. The CDR3 loop reads CAPPGARTEPDTQYF. The CDR3, as DNA: TGTGCCCCTCCGGGGGCCCGCACAGAGCCAGATACGCAGTATTTT.

V gene TRBV9 combines with J gene TRBJ2-7; TRBD1 agrees at 7 bases. CDR1 is SGDLS and CDR2 is YYNGEE in the germline V gene. CDR3 length equals 15 residues. V trimming: 0 bases; J trimming: 5 bases; junction bases outside the gene matches: 8. The CDR3 sequence is CASSVVGQGVDEQYF. CDR3 in DNA: TGTGCCAGCAGCGTAGTGGGCCAGGGGGTGGACGAGCAGTACTTC.

The J gene is TRBJ2-3, the V gene TRBV6-1; 12 nucleotides line up with TRBD2. Per the germline V gene, CDR1 is MNHNS and CDR2 is SASEGT. The CDR3 is 16 amino acids. The V and J ends lost 3 bases and 4 bases, in that order; junction bases with no gene match: 5. The CDR3 nucleotides are TGTGCCAGCAGTGACAGACTAGCGGGAGCAGCAGATACGCAGTATTTT. It is translated as CASSDRLAGAADTQYF.

The chain uses TRBV15 and TRBJ2-7; D remains unclear. The CDR3 runs 15 residues. Between the trimmed V and J ends, which lost 4 bases and 0 bases, there was a span of 13 bases. Germline V gene sequence: CDR1 LNHNV, CDR2 YYDKDF (reference sequence). The CDR3 protein is CATSTDHSLSYEQYF. CDR3 nucleotide sequence: TGTGCCACCAGCACCGACCACTCCCTCTCCTACGAGCAGTACTTC.

The chain recombines TRBV4-3 with TRBJ2-3; D might be TRBD2 (5 bases). The CDR3 is 14 amino acids. Germline CDR1 LGHNA, CDR2 YSLEER. Trimming shortened V by 4 bases and J by 6 bases, and 14 bases separated the two germline ends. CDR3 amino acids: CASSRLRGPDTQYF. The CDR3 nucleotides read TGCGCCAGCAGCCGCCTCCGAGGGCCGGATACGCAGTATTTT.

The DNA of the CDR3 is TGTGCCATCAGTGAGCTGATGGGAGAGACCCAGTACTTC. Protein sequence: CAISELMGETQYF. The gene calls are TRBV10-3 and TRBJ2-5, with unresolved D. The CDR3 runs 13 residues. Per the germline V gene, CDR1 is ENHRY and CDR2 is SYGVKD. The germline V and J ends were trimmed by 2 bases and 4 bases, with 8 bases remaining between them.

As for this clone: This CDR3 is also generated by other DNA sequences in the sample. This chain uses TRBV9 with TRBJ2-1; D ambiguous. Germline CDR1 and CDR2: SGDLS and YYNGEE. This CDR3 is 13 amino acids long. Deletions cut 0 bases from V and 0 bases from J, with 1 base between. CDR3 residues: CASSVGSYNEQFF. The CDR3 DNA is TGTGCCAGCAGCGTAGGCTCCTACAATGAGCAGTTCTTC.

This clone was recorded once. This same CDR3 is encoded by further DNA sequences in the sample. This rearrangement joins TRBV5-1 to TRBJ2-7; D may be TRBD2 (6 bases). V lost 0 bases and J 3 bases, leaving 10 bases between the germline ends. CDR1 SGHRS and CDR2 YFSETQ come from the germline V gene. This CDR3 spans 14 amino acids. CDR3 bases: TGCGCCAGCAGCTTGGGGGCGGGATTCTACGAGCAGTACTTC. Translating gives CASSLGAGFYEQYF.

The chain uses TRBV19 and TRBJ2-1; D perhaps matches TRBD1 (5 bases). This CDR3 region has 16 residues. Germline V lookup: CDR1 LNHDA, CDR2 SQIVND (reference sequence). V was clipped by 9 bases and J by 8 bases, with 26 bases between them. The CDR3 loop reads CASTSFREDGAYEQFF. The CDR3 coding sequence is TGTGCCAGCACTTCTTTTCGAGAGGATGGGGCATATGAGCAGTTCTTC. The full variable domain, completed using reference TRBV19 and TRBJ2-1, is DGGITQSPKYLFRKEGQNVTLSCEQNLNHDAMYWYRQDPGQGLRLIYYSQIVNDFQKGDIAEGYSVSREKKESFPLTVTSAQKNPTAFYLCASTSFREDGAYEQFFGPGTRLTVL.

This rearrangement joins TRBV30 to TRBJ1-2; the match to TRBD1 covers 12 bases. V shed 2 bases, J shed 5 bases, and the junction held 6 bases outside the gene matches. The germline V gene encodes CDR1 GTSNPN and CDR2 SVGIG (reference sequence). This CDR3 has 15 residues. The CDR3 nucleotides are TGTGCCTGGAGTCCAGGGACAGGGGGCTTATATGGCTACACCTTC. Translated: CAWSPGTGGLYGYTF.

This sequence joins TRBV5-6 and TRBJ2-7, with 9 positions matching TRBD2. This CDR3 contains 15 residues. The V gene's germline CDR1 is SGHDT and CDR2 YYEEEE. The J segment lost 5 bases and the V segment lost 4 bases, leaving 10 bases of the junction unmatched. CDR3 sequence (DNA): TGTGCCAGCAGCAGAGCGGGACTAGCCTTGAACGAGCAGTACTTC. Residues: CASSRAGLALNEQYF.

The V and J genes are TRBV29-1 and TRBJ2-5, with TRBD2 matching over 9 bases. Trimming at V came to 3 bases and at J to 5 bases, leaving 4 bases not matched to a gene. This CDR3 spans 13 amino acids. The V gene's germline CDR1 is SQVTM and CDR2 ANQGSEA. DNA for the CDR3: TGCAGCGTTGAGCGGGAGGGCCGGGAGACCCAGTACTTC. It is translated as CSVEREGRETQYF. The whole variable domain, remainder taken from reference TRBV29-1 and TRBJ2-5, is SAVISQKPSRDICQRGTSLTIQCQVDSQVTMMFWYRQQPGQSLTLIATANQGSEATYESGFVIDKFPISRPNLTFSTLTVSNMSPEDSSIYLCSVEREGRETQYFGPGTRLLVL.

This chain uses TRBV28 with TRBJ2-7; the D gene could be TRBD1 or TRBD2 (5 bases each). The CDR3 extends over 13 amino acids. CDR1 is MDHEN and CDR2 is SYDVKM in the germline V gene. The ends were cut back, 3 bases at V and 3 bases at J, with 9 bases in the middle. The CDR3 sequence: CASSLGTDYEQYF. The CDR3 bases are TGTGCCAGCAGTTTGGGGACGGACTACGAGCAGTACTTC.

The CDR3 nucleotides are TGTGCCAGCGACAGGGTCGTACAAGAGACCCAGTACTTC. Protein: CASDRVVQETQYF. V is TRBV18 and J is TRBJ2-5; 7 bases agree with TRBD1. Germline loops: CDR1 KGHSH, CDR2 LQKENI. The V gene end was trimmed by 8 bases and the J gene end by 2 bases; junction bases not matched to a gene: 5. This CDR3 comprises 13 residues.

The chain couples TRBV13 to TRBJ2-1; no reliable D call. The V end was cut by 2 bases, the J end by 4 bases, with 6 bases between. This CDR3 contains 13 residues. The V gene's germline CDR1 is PRHDT and CDR2 FYEKMQ (reference sequence). CDR3 amino acids: CASSLPGYNEQFF. In DNA form, the CDR3 reads TGTGCCAGCAGCTTACCCGGTTACAATGAGCAGTTCTTC.

V is TRBV27 and J is TRBJ2-3; D gene unclear. Trimming left V 1 base short and J 4 bases short, with 12 bases between. This CDR3 has 15 residues. CDR1 MNHEY and CDR2 SMNVEV come from the germline V gene (reference sequence). The CDR3 DNA follows: TGTGCCAGCAGTTTATTGAGCTGGAAGGCAGATACGCAGTATTTT. It specifies CASSLLSWKADTQYF.